This T cell receptor beta chain was profiled in a study of blood T cells in healthy people across ages. A sample-barcoded 5' primer and a J-beta primer mix were used in a second PCR of roughly 7 to 11 cycles. Via MiXCR, TCRdb re-called the 5' RACE reads, giving one row per CDR3 protein. The sample includes approximately 850,000 distinct CDR3 sequences, 58% of them seen just once. Study outcomes and limitations: There were more naive CD4+ cells and higher diversity in long-lived donors than in aged donors.

Germline V lookup: CDR1 SGDLS, CDR2 YYNGEE. The ends lost 2 bases at V and 6 bases at J; junction bases unmatched: 10. This CDR3 region has 16 residues. Points on this clonotype: Its specificity is unknown.

Sequenced material: blood. The chain recombines TRBV9 with TRBJ2-1, with TRBD1 identical over 8 bases. This clonotype was sampled from a man in his thirties or forties in good health. DNA for the CDR3: TGTGCCAGCAGCGTCTCAGCACAGGGGGTGATCAATGAGCAGTTCTTC. As protein: CASSVSAQGVINEQFF.